This T cell receptor beta chain was captured by sequencing in a study of shared clonotypes between healthy human individuals. Naive-designated CD8 cells lacked CD45RO, were positively enriched for CCR7, and omitted terminally differentiated effector memory CD45RA+ cells. Donors had no recently reported acute infections or vaccinations and were HIV-negative. Deep-level settings were used for running the assay. This table comes from immunoSEQ multiplex PCR, and its TCRdb copy is limited to in-frame clones, with some not included. The table records about 2.2 million clones, just over 90% of them present only once. Germline CDR1 reads SNHLY; CDR2 reads FYNNEI. V was clipped by 7 bases and J by 2 bases; unmatched bases: 4. CDR3 length equals 13 residues.

The rearrangement links TRBV2 to TRBJ2-7; 8 bases match TRBD2. This sequence was found in a man aged 18 to 35 in good health. Some clones in this sample may be carry-over from other donors' samples. Sample: naive CD8+ T cells from PBMCs. The CDR3 DNA sequence: TGTGCCAGCATAAGGGGACTAGCCTACGAGCAGTACTTC. Translating gives CASIRGLAYEQYF.